Below are 9 T cell receptor beta chains sequenced from a single sample in a study of PD-1 blockade in classical Hodgkin lymphoma. Brentuximab vedotin exposure varied among the patients, all of whom had relapsed after autologous stem cell transplantation. The repertoire was sequenced with immunoSEQ multiplex PCR; TCRdb's copy has only in-frame clones and lacks some. The repertoire holds 95,000 to 100,000 clones, with 85% to 90% as singletons. Sequenced here: peripheral blood mononuclear cells (PBMCs), sampled before the second cycle of nivolumab. These receptors were collected from a human donor with classical Hodgkin lymphoma.

The CDR3 sequence: CASSLSLGRNQPQHF. The DNA for the CDR3 is TGTGCCAGCAGTTTATCGTTGGGGCGGAATCAGCCCCAGCATTTT. The chain combines TRBV28 with TRBJ1-5; D might be TRBD1 (5 bases). Germline V CDR1 and CDR2: MDHEN, SYDVKM. Deletions cut 1 base from V and 4 bases from J, with 11 bases between. The CDR3 contains 15 residues.

The V gene is TRBV6-4, the J gene TRBJ2-3; TRBD2 agrees at 10 bases. Losses at the gene ends were 3 bases for V and 0 bases for J; bases not matched to a gene: 3. Germline-derived CDR1 and CDR2 are MRHNA and SNTAGT. The CDR3 totals 16 residues. CDR3 region: CASSEAAGGSTDTQYF. The CDR3 DNA is TGTGCCAGCAGTGAAGCAGCGGGGGGGAGCACAGATACGCAGTATTTT.

This clone was detected a few times. The chain is built from TRBV29-1 and TRBJ1-5; 7 bases line up with TRBD1. This CDR3 spans 13 amino acids. V was clipped by 4 bases and J by 1 base; unmatched bases: 1. Germline CDR1 is SQVTM and CDR2 is ANQGSEA. The CDR3 reads CSVGQGSNQPQHF. CDR3 coding DNA: TGCAGCGTTGGACAGGGCAGCAATCAGCCCCAGCATTTT.

This chain joins TRBV15 and TRBJ1-2, with no clear D. V lost 6 bases to trimming and J lost 8 bases, with 16 bases between them. The germline V gene encodes CDR1 LNHNV and CDR2 YYDKDF (reference sequence). The CDR3 has 13 amino acids. CDR3 protein: CATRGRPSDGYTF. DNA for the CDR3: TGTGCCACCAGGGGGAGACCTTCGGACGGCTACACCTTC. Together with reference TRBV15 and TRBJ1-2, the CDR3 gives the full variable domain: DAMVIQNPRYQVTQFGKPVTLSCSQTLNHNVMYWYQQKSSQAPKLLFHYYDKDFNNEADTPDNFQSRRPNTSFCFLDIRSPGLGDTAMYLCATRGRPSDGYTFGSGTRLTVV.

The chain has TRBV27 and TRBJ1-2; D call uncertain. V was shortened by 3 bases and J by 8 bases, with 13 bases between the two germline ends. This CDR3 is 13 amino acids long. Germline loops: CDR1 MNHEY, CDR2 SMNVEV (reference sequence). The CDR3 coding sequence is TGTGCCAGCAGTTTCCAATCACTTGAGGGCTACACCTTC. It specifies CASSFQSLEGYTF.

The rearrangement links TRBV25-1 to TRBJ1-1; tentatively, D is TRBD1 (6 bases). The CDR3 has 13 residues. Germline CDR1 is MGHDK and CDR2 is SYGVNS. Trimming cost V 4 bases and J 7 bases, with 13 bases left between them. This CDR3 reads CASSVRGILEAFF. The CDR3 nucleotides read TGTGCCAGCAGTGTCAGGGGAATCCTTGAAGCTTTCTTT.

The chain joins TRBV6-1 to TRBJ2-1, with TRBD2 as a possible D gene (5 bases). The length of the CDR3 is 14 residues. Germline CDR1 is MNHNS and CDR2 is SASEGT. Deletions cut 9 bases from V and 4 bases from J, with 16 bases between. CDR3 region: CASGPSGLYNEQFF. CDR3 nucleotide sequence: TGTGCCAGTGGACCTTCGGGATTGTACAATGAGCAGTTCTTC.

Many counts were recorded for this clone. This chain connects TRBV6-1 to TRBJ1-1, with 7 bases lining up with TRBD1. V lost 3 bases and J lost 4; bases outside the gene matches: 14. The germline gives CDR1 MNHNS, CDR2 SASEGT. This CDR3 has 17 amino acids. The CDR3 DNA is TGTGCCAGCAGTGAGCCTACCTTCTTACAGGGGAGCACTGAAGCTTTCTTT. This codes for CASSEPTFLQGSTEAFF.

The CDR3 DNA follows: TGTGCCAGCAGTCCCACCGGGATGTATGGAGAGACCCAGTACTTC. Translated, it gives CASSPTGMYGETQYF. The J gene is TRBJ2-5, the V gene TRBV27; D possibly corresponds to TRBD2 (5 bases). Germline values: CDR1 MNHEY, CDR2 SMNVEV (reference sequence). The CDR3 is 15 amino acids. V lost 5 bases and J lost 4, with 17 bases in between.